This entry describes one T cell receptor (beta chain). This clonotype was seen only a few times. Its specific antigen is unknown. Base qualities are not recorded, but no much larger clone differs from it by a single base. This sample is drawn from a study of tumor-infiltrating lymphocytes in primary liver carcinoma (TCRdb year 2017). Context from the whole study: Surgical resection was performed in China between 2015 and early 2016 on about five patients with histopathologically diagnosed primary liver carcinoma. Of the five patients, three men and two women aged 30 to 69 years, four had hepatocellular carcinoma and one had combined HCC and intrahepatic cholangiocarcinoma. The tumors of the five patients were staged as T1-T3 N0M0, with maximum diameters ranging from roughly 4.2 to 10 cm. Each sample produced about 3.5 to 7.5 million productive TCRbeta reads, and read depth showed no significant difference between tissue types. Across five regions of each liver tumor, along with adjacent normal tissue and blood, the study brought together TCRbeta repertoire sequencing, expression microarrays and whole-exome sequencing. TCRbeta repertoire sequencing covered roughly 35 specimens from 5 patients: roughly 25 tumor regions, 5 adjacent noncancerous liver tissues and 5 peripheral blood samples. Reproducibility between technical replicate repertoires was high, with correlation coefficients above 0.98 and mean shared-clone rates roughly 0.91. Beyond this particular receptor, the publication reports: Bulk unsorted samples precluded comparing CD4+ and CD8+ T cell repertoires. Repertoire overlap was higher between tumor regions (mean approximately 36%) than tumor-adjacent (approximately 17%) or tumor-blood (approximately 14%) pairs, consistent with antigen-driven expansion. A significantly larger repertoire fraction was made up by the top 250 clones in tumors than in blood (p = 0.039). Only the TCR beta chain was sequenced, which likely underestimates true repertoire diversity because unpaired alpha chains were not captured. Only five or six patients were included in the study, and the authors note that the findings should be validated in a larger study.

TCRbeta-specific cDNA was reverse-transcribed from about 520 ng total RNA using a constant-region primer and ProtoScript II reverse transcriptase. Construction of the TCRbeta libraries relied on three nested rounds of multiplex PCR, following a slightly modified ARM-PCR procedure. Each of the first two PCR rounds ran for roughly 11 cycles and used multiplex TRBV1-TRBV30 forward primers together with a Cbeta reverse primer. Sample barcodes and Illumina adapters were attached in a final 25-cycle PCR using Deep VentR polymerase. Amplicons of 200-500 bp were gel-purified with a QIAquick gel extraction kit before sequencing. TCRbeta amplicons were sequenced on an Illumina HiSeq 2500 with 250-bp paired-end reads. As for the original processing: Trimmomatic v0.33 was used to quality-trim the reads, and FLASH v1.2.11 was used to merge paired reads so that full CDR3 sequences could be recovered. V, D and J germline segments were assigned to the rearranged TCRbeta sequences by MiGEC v1.2.1b. Clonotype statistics and Shannon-Wiener diversity indices were computed with VDJtools v1.0.0. To cut down on sampling bias, every analysis after diversity analysis relied on just the 250 most abundant clonotypes from each sample. TCRdb reprocessing: public reads trimmed at Q25 with fastp, clones called with MiXCR, in-frame beta chains kept. Rows merge per CDR3 protein into single entries with the most common DNA and genes. TCRdb, not the authors, supplied the V and J calls. The sample data list 300,000 to 400,000 distinct CDR3 sequences, and 55% to 65% of these were observed just once. The top ten clones comprise around 9.5% of the sample.

Blood RNA was extracted from unsorted whole blood with TRIzol reagent; germline DNA came from the DNeasy Blood & Tissue kit. At the time of sampling, the patients were treatment-naive and had chronic HBV infection. Approximately 3.8 milliliters of peripheral blood were collected into K2EDTA tubes before surgery. The CDR3 sequence holds 14 residues, the cysteine and phenylalanine included. Only the CDR3 part of the read is kept: 42 bases, read in frame from the first base. V ends up 7 bases short and J 4 bases short, with an unmatched junction base count of 6. As encoded in the germline V gene, CDR1 is ENHRY while CDR2 is SYGVKD.

The specimen was peripheral blood. This receptor chain uses TRBV10-3 and TRBJ1-3; the central 8 bases match TRBD1. The receptor was derived from a man aged 40-50 years with primary liver carcinoma and hepatitis B virus infection. The nucleotides read TGTGCCATCACCCAGACAGGGGCAGGAAACACCATATATTTT. Its translation is CAITQTGAGNTIYF.